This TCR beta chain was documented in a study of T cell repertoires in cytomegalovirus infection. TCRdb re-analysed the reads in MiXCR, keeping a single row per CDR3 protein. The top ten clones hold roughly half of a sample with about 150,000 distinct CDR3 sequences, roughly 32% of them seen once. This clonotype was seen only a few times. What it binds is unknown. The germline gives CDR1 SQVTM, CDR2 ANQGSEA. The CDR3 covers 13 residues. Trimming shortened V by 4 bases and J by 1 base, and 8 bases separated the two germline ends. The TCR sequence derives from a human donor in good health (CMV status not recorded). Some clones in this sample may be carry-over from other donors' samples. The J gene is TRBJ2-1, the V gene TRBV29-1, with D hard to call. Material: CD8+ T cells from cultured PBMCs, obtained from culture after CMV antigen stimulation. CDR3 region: CSVGVISYNEQFF. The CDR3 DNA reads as TGCAGCGTTGGGGTAATTTCCTACAATGAGCAGTTCTTC.